Each of the 29 T cell receptor beta chains below was sequenced from the same sample in a study of HIV-infected patients and healthy controls. Reverse transcription used roughly 450 ng RNA and constant-region primers for alpha and beta. Separate chain-specific third strand synthesis with multiplexing indices produced the alpha and beta libraries. TCRdb used MiXCR to reprocess the 5' RACE reads, holding one entry per CDR3 protein. The sample contains roughly 6,000 distinct CDR3 sequences, about 10% of which appear only once. No cell fractionation was done, so the repertoire covers all unsorted peripheral blood T cells. The specimen was blood, collected before antiretroviral therapy. The receptors come from an adult with HIV infection.

This clonotype appeared a few times. The gene calls are TRBV11-2 and TRBJ1-2; 8 nucleotides agree with TRBD1. The CDR3 contains 14 residues. Per germline, CDR1 SGHAT and CDR2 FQNNGV. After removal of 5 bases from V and 4 bases from J, the junction contained 6 bases not matched to a gene. In DNA, the CDR3 is TGTGCCAGCAGCCCCTCGGGACAGGTCTATGGCTACACCTTC. Its translation is CASSPSGQVYGYTF.

This clonotype has ten or more counts. The chain links TRBV27 to TRBJ2-2; a weak D match, TRBD1 (5 bases). This CDR3 comprises 15 residues. CDR1 and CDR2 from the germline V gene are MNHEY and SMNVEV (reference sequence). V lost 7 bases and J lost 5, with 17 bases in between. The CDR3 sequence: CASTIGHPLTGELFF. DNA for the CDR3: TGTGCCAGCACCATAGGACACCCTCTTACCGGGGAGCTGTTTTTT.

This clonotype has just a few counts. The chain is built from TRBV19 and TRBJ1-5; no clear D gene. V was shortened by 7 bases and J by 1 base, with 14 bases between the two germline ends. The CDR3 covers 15 residues. From germline, CDR1 is LNHDA and CDR2 SQIVND (reference sequence). DNA of the CDR3: TGTGCCAGTAAAAGTGGTACCACAAGCAATCAGCCCCAGCATTTT. Protein: CASKSGTTSNQPQHF.

This clonotype was picked up many times. V and J are TRBV7-6 and TRBJ2-3, with 9 bases matching TRBD2. Germline trimming cut 1 base from V and 6 bases from J; bases unmatched to any gene: 2. Germline CDR1 and CDR2: SGHVS and FNYEAQ. The CDR3 sequence is 14 residues long. In DNA form, the CDR3 reads TGTGCCAGCAGCTTAGGCGGGGGGGCGGATACGCAGTATTTT. Its protein product is CASSLGGGADTQYF. Full variable domain (outside the CDR3, taken from reference TRBV7-6 and TRBJ2-3): GAGVSQSPRYKVTKRGQDVALRCDPISGHVSLYWYRQALGQGPEFLTYFNYEAQQDKSGLPNDRFSAERPEGSISTLTIQRTEQRDSAMYRCASSLGGGADTQYFGPGTRLTVL.

This clonotype has at least ten counts. The rearrangement uses TRBV20-1 and TRBJ2-7, with D perhaps TRBD1 or TRBD2 (5 bases each). The CDR3 loop spans 11 amino acids. Germline values: CDR1 DFQATT, CDR2 SNEGSKA (reference sequence). V lost 7 bases to trimming and J lost 6 bases, with 13 bases between them. The CDR3 here is CSVGAVTEQYF. CDR3 DNA: TGCAGTGTCGGGGCAGTCACCGAGCAGTACTTC.

This clonotype is labeled as medium-sized. The V gene is TRBV7-9, the J gene TRBJ1-5; D not certain. V lost 4 bases and J 0 bases, leaving 10 bases between the germline ends. CDR3 length equals 15 residues. The germline V gene has CDR1 SEHNR and CDR2 FQNEAQ (reference sequence). CDR3 bases: TGTGCCAGCAGCTCTGAACCGGGTAGCAATCAGCCCCAGCATTTT. Translated, it gives CASSSEPGSNQPQHF.

This clonotype is labeled as medium-sized. The chain employs TRBV4-2 and TRBJ1-2, with 7 bases identical to TRBD1. This CDR3 has 15 amino acids. From germline, CDR1 is LGHNA and CDR2 YNFKEQ. J lost 1 base, V lost 5 bases, and 7 bases had no gene match. In DNA, the CDR3 is TGTGCCAGCAGCAGCCGGGACAGAGATAACTATGGCTACACCTTC. Translating gives CASSSRDRDNYGYTF.

This clonotype was found many times. This rearrangement joins TRBV20-1 to TRBJ2-1, with 14 nucleotides matching TRBD2. The CDR3 loop spans 13 amino acids. Germline CDR1 is DFQATT and CDR2 is SNEGSKA (reference sequence). Unmatched junction bases numbered 8, after V lost 4 bases and J lost 15 bases. The DNA of the CDR3 is TGCAGTGCTAATCGACTAGCGGGGGGGTTTTTGTTCTTC. Amino acids: CSANRLAGGFLFF.

This clonotype was seen ten or more times. The chain recombines TRBV4-2 with TRBJ2-3; D is possibly TRBD1 (5 bases). Per germline, CDR1 LGHNA and CDR2 YNFKEQ. V was trimmed by 0 bases and J by 4 bases, leaving 14 bases between them. CDR3 size: 16 residues. The CDR3, as DNA: TGTGCCAGCAGCCAAGATGGAATAGCAGGGCCAGATACGCAGTATTTT. It encodes CASSQDGIAGPDTQYF.

CDR3 DNA: TGTGCCAGTAGTTCCCGGGACAGGAATTCCTATAATTCACCCCTCCACTTT. It is translated as CASSSRDRNSYNSPLHF. V gene TRBV19 combines with J gene TRBJ1-6, with 8 bases that match TRBD1. The CDR3 totals 17 residues. Unmatched junction bases numbered 7, after V lost 5 bases and J lost 1 base. CDR1 LNHDA and CDR2 SQIVND come from the germline V gene (reference sequence).

The J gene is TRBJ1-2, the V gene TRBV12-3 or TRBV12-4; D not resolved. The CDR3 loop spans 13 amino acids. V dropped 5 bases and J dropped 7 bases, with 14 bases sitting between them. The CDR3 DNA reads as TGTGCCAGCAGTCGCCCGTTAGGCCTTGGCTACACCTTC. Protein: CASSRPLGLGYTF.

In its sample, this clonotype was seen a few times. The rearrangement uses TRBV10-3 and TRBJ2-3; tentative D call: TRBD2 (6 bases). In germline, CDR1 is ENHRY, CDR2 SYGVKD. CDR3 length: 17 amino acids. V lost 8 bases and J lost 2, with 23 bases in between. CDR3 nucleotide sequence: TGTGCCATCGGAGTCCCGGACGGGGGACGAACCACAGATACGCAGTATTTT. Amino acid sequence: CAIGVPDGGRTTDTQYF.

By proportion, this clonotype is medium-sized (0.01 to 0.1%). The gene calls are TRBV29-1 and TRBJ2-1, with D hard to call. The CDR3 totals 12 residues. Between the trimmed V and J ends, which lost 2 bases and 6 bases, there was a span of 8 bases. Germline V CDR1 and CDR2: SQVTM, ANQGSEA. CDR3 nucleotide sequence: TGCAGCGTTGAACCCGGGTCCAATGAGCAGTTCTTC. It encodes CSVEPGSNEQFF.

This clonotype is medium-sized (0.01 to 0.1%) within its sample. This chain connects TRBV7-2 to TRBJ2-7; 8 positions match TRBD2. Germline values: CDR1 SGHTA, CDR2 FQGNSA. J gave up 4 bases and V 4 bases, and 9 bases lay outside the gene matches. The CDR3 length is 15 residues. CDR3 in DNA: TGTGCCAGCAGCTCGGGGGGGGGCGAATATTACGAGCAGTACTTC. Encoded protein: CASSSGGGEYYEQYF.

The chain links TRBV6-5 to TRBJ1-2; D might be TRBD1 (5 bases). CDR1 is MNHEY and CDR2 is SVGAGI in the germline V gene. Trimming took off 6 bases at V and 6 bases at J, with 11 bases between the two ends. The length of the CDR3 is 12 residues. As DNA, the CDR3 is TGTGCCAGCAGCCAGGGTTTCGATGGCTACACCTTC. It translates to CASSQGFDGYTF.

This clonotype was counted a few times. The chain has TRBV12-3 or TRBV12-4 and TRBJ2-3; D gene uncertain. V lost 3 bases and J lost 2, with 9 bases in between. The CDR3 consists of 14 residues. In DNA form, the CDR3 reads TGTGCCAGCAGTTTGAAACTGTACACAGATACGCAGTATTTT. It encodes CASSLKLYTDTQYF.

This chain links TRBV20-1 with TRBJ2-3; D is unclear. The CDR3 spans 12 residues. Trimming left V 8 bases short and J 0 bases short, with 9 bases between. The V gene's germline CDR1 is DFQATT and CDR2 SNEGSKA (reference sequence). The CDR3 reads CSLWASTDTQYF. The CDR3 DNA reads TGCAGTTTGTGGGCTAGCACAGATACGCAGTATTTT.

V gene TRBV7-9 combines with J gene TRBJ1-1; TRBD1 matches 8 bases. Trimming removed 3 bases from V and 2 bases from J; junction bases left unmatched: 2. Looked up from germline, CDR1 is SEHNR and CDR2 is FQNEAQ (reference sequence). The CDR3 consists of 14 residues. Written as DNA, the CDR3 is TGTGCCAGCAGCTTGACAGGGGTTAACACTGAAGCTTTCTTT. It is translated as CASSLTGVNTEAFF.

V gene TRBV5-6 combines with J gene TRBJ1-1; D perhaps matches TRBD1 (5 bases). Looked up from germline, CDR1 is SGHDT and CDR2 is YYEEEE. The V gene lost 0 bases and the J gene lost 5 bases, with 11 bases spanning the gap. This CDR3 has 14 residues. CDR3 protein: CASSLERGRTEAFF. The CDR3, as DNA: TGTGCCAGCAGCTTGGAACGGGGGAGGACTGAAGCTTTCTTT.

The J gene is TRBJ1-2, the V gene TRBV21-1. TRBV21-1 constitutes a pseudogene. The CDR3 sequence is 12 residues long. For the CDR3, the DNA is TGTGCCAGGGAGGCAGTCACCTATGGCTACACCTTC. Translating gives CAREAVTYGYTF.

This clonotype occurred many times. The CDR3 sequence is CSVEKRSPNYGYTF. CDR3 DNA: TGCAGCGTTGAAAAGAGGTCCCCTAACTATGGCTACACCTTC. The rearrangement uses TRBV29-1 and TRBJ1-2; D gene ambiguous. Between the trimmed V and J ends, which lost 2 bases and 0 bases, there was a span of 10 bases. CDR3 size: 14 residues. Germline assignment: CDR1 SQVTM and CDR2 ANQGSEA.

This clonotype is labeled medium-sized. The rearrangement uses TRBV7-9 and TRBJ1-2, with a weak D call TRBD1 (6 bases). Trimming removed 5 bases from V and 5 bases from J, with 9 bases in between. This CDR3 is built from 12 residues. Germline CDR1 SEHNR, CDR2 FQNEAQ (reference sequence). The CDR3 bases are TGTGCCAGCAGCCGGACAGTTTATGGCTACACCTTC. Protein: CASSRTVYGYTF.

The chain has TRBV2 and TRBJ1-1; 7 bases are shared with TRBD1. Trimming at V came to 4 bases and at J to 3 bases, leaving 17 bases not matched to a gene. This CDR3 comprises 18 residues. Germline CDR1 reads SNHLY; CDR2 reads FYNNEI. The CDR3 DNA follows: TGTGCCAGCAGTGTCCTTGTTAGCCAGGGGGTTCTGCACACTGAAGCTTTCTTT. The encoded protein is CASSVLVSQGVLHTEAFF.

This clonotype rates as medium-sized. The V call is TRBV7-8, the J call TRBJ2-5; D possibly corresponds to TRBD1 (5 bases). Germline CDR1 SGHVS, CDR2 FQNEAQ. This CDR3 comprises 15 residues. V was cut by 1 base and J by 0 bases, with 9 bases left in between. CDR3 amino acids: CASSLGPGYQETQYF. The CDR3 DNA reads TGTGCCAGCAGCTTAGGGCCAGGGTACCAAGAGACCCAGTACTTC.

This clonotype is labeled medium-sized. The CDR3 protein is CASSLGRHSNQPQHF. The CDR3 DNA is TGTGCCAGCAGTTTAGGACGGCATAGCAATCAGCCCCAGCATTTT. The chain combines TRBV27 with TRBJ1-5; the D is unclear. The CDR3 consists of 15 residues. The germline V gene has CDR1 MNHEY and CDR2 SMNVEV (reference sequence). The V and J ends lost 2 bases and 0 bases respectively, with 8 bases between them.

Within the sample, this clonotype is medium-sized. The chain combines TRBV11-2 with TRBJ1-1; D perhaps matches TRBD1 (5 bases). Germline CDR1 SGHAT, CDR2 FQNNGV. Between the trimmed V and J ends, which lost 6 bases and 0 bases, there was a span of 14 bases. CDR3 length equals 15 residues. The DNA of the CDR3 is TGTGCCAGCAGGGAGGGGCCGGGTATGAACACTGAAGCTTTCTTT. Encoded protein: CASREGPGMNTEAFF.

In this sample, this clonotype turned up many times. The J gene is TRBJ2-5, the V gene TRBV10-3, with D uncertain. CDR3 length: 12 residues. Germline loops: CDR1 ENHRY, CDR2 SYGVKD. V lost 2 bases and J 5 bases, leaving 6 bases between the germline ends. As DNA, the CDR3 is TGTGCCATCAGTGAGACCGGGGAGACCCAGTACTTC. It yields the protein CAISETGETQYF.

This clonotype is categorized as medium-sized (0.01 to 0.1%). The chain carries TRBV5-1 and TRBJ1-1; D remains ambiguous. The germline V gene has CDR1 SGHRS and CDR2 YFSETQ. The CDR3 is 14 residues long. Trimming removed 0 bases from V and 0 bases from J, with 6 bases in between. The CDR3 DNA sequence: TGCGCCAGCAGCTTGGACAGCATGAACACTGAAGCTTTCTTT. Encoded protein: CASSLDSMNTEAFF. Looking up the rest from reference TRBV5-1 and TRBJ1-1 gives the full variable domain: KAGVTQTPRYLIKTRGQQVTLSCSPISGHRSVSWYQQTPGQGLQFLFEYFSETQRNKGNFPGRFSGRQFSNSRSEMNVSTLELGDSALYLCASSLDSMNTEAFFGQGTRLTVV.

This clonotype was detected many times. This chain joins TRBV5-1 and TRBJ2-1; 9 nucleotides align to TRBD2. Germline trimming cut 3 bases from V and 9 bases from J; bases unmatched to any gene: 13. The CDR3 covers 16 residues. The germline V gene has CDR1 SGHRS and CDR2 YFSETQ. For the CDR3, the DNA is TGCGCCAGCAGCTCCCCCGCCGGCGGGGGGGCTAGTGAGCAGTTCTTC. Translating gives CASSSPAGGGASEQFF.